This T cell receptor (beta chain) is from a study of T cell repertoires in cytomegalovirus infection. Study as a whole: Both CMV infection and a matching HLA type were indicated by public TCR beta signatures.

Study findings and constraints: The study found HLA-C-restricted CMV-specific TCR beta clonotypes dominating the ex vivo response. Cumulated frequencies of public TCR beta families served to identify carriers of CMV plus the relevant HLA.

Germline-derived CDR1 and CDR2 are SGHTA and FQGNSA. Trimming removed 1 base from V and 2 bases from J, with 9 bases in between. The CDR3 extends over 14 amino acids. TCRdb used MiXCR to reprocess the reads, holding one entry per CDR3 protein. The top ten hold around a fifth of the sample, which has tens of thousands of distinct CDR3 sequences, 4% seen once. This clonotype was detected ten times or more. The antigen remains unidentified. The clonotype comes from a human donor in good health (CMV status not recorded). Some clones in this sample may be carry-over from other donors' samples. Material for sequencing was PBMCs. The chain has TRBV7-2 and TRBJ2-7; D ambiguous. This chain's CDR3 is CASSLVSKTYEQYF. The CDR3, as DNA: TGTGCCAGCAGCTTAGTATCCAAGACCTACGAGCAGTACTTC.